This TCR beta chain was retrieved from a study of cytomegalovirus exposure and HLA in healthy donors. Both 60 Vbeta primers and 13 Jbeta primers went into the PCR. The protocol was immunoSEQ multiplex PCR, while the TCRdb copy is restricted to in-frame clones and leaves out a portion. The table shows about 90,000 clones, with approximately 71% occurring only once. Trimming took 4 bases from V and 2 from J, leaving 15 bases between them. CDR1 GTSNPN and CDR2 SVGIG come from the germline V gene (reference sequence). This CDR3 has 15 amino acids. The chain employs TRBV30 and TRBJ2-1; D perhaps matches TRBD2 (6 bases). Sequencing input: PBMCs. This TCR derives from a woman aged 18-29 years in good health and CMV-seropositive. The CDR3 DNA sequence: TGTGCCTGGACTTACGGGGGTTCCACCTACAATGAGCAGTTCTTC. This gives the protein CAWTYGGSTYNEQFF.